The 17 T cell receptor beta chains below all came from one sample that was sequenced in a study of beta chain features in type 1 diabetes. Antigens of these TCRs are unknown. Overall study findings and caveats: When Type 1 diabetes patients were examined, their TCRB CDR3s proved moderately but significantly shorter in all four CD4+ subsets.

The authors reverse transcribed all of the isolated RNA, so sequencing captured expressed TCRB transcripts. Some clones are missing from TCRdb's copy, which holds only in-frame ones; the method was immunoSEQ multiplex PCR. The sample includes a few hundred thousand clones, over 12% of them seen just once. Sequencing used naive CD4+ T cells from blood. These receptors were obtained from a man younger than 35 with type 1 diabetes.

This clone has more than one count but fewer than ten. V gene TRBV30 combines with J gene TRBJ1-5, with a tentative D call TRBD1 (6 bases). Deletions cut 0 bases from V and 6 bases from J, with 12 bases between. This CDR3 comprises 14 residues. Germline CDR1 reads GTSNPN; CDR2 reads SVGIG (reference sequence). CDR3 amino acids: CAWSVRPGAQPQHF. CDR3 nucleotides: TGTGCCTGGAGTGTAAGGCCAGGGGCTCAGCCCCAGCATTTT.

The chain recombines TRBV30 with TRBJ2-5; D possibly corresponds to TRBD2 (5 bases). Germline-derived CDR1 and CDR2 are GTSNPN and SVGIG (reference sequence). The V end was cut by 0 bases, the J end by 4 bases, with 15 bases between. The CDR3 contains 15 residues. CDR3 amino acids: CAWSVGMGVRETQYF. CDR3 coding DNA: TGTGCCTGGAGTGTAGGCATGGGAGTTCGAGAGACCCAGTACTTC.

This chain links TRBV29-1 with TRBJ1-3, with TRBD1 matching over 10 bases. This CDR3 spans 21 amino acids. The V and J ends lost 6 bases and 1 base, in that order; junction bases with no gene match: 24. Germline V CDR1 and CDR2: SQVTM, ANQGSEA. Here the CDR3 DNA reads TGCAGCGTCGGAACAATGAGGGACCTAACCGGGACAGGGGCTTCTGGAAACACCATATATTTT. It yields the protein CSVGTMRDLTGTGASGNTIYF.

The genes are TRBV5-1 and TRBJ2-1; 8 nucleotides align to TRBD1. Germline-derived CDR1 and CDR2 are SGHRS and YFSETQ. V shed 2 bases and J 1 base; nucleotides not matched to a gene: 2. The CDR3 consists of 15 residues. CDR3 residues: CASSFQGASYNEQFF. Here the CDR3 DNA reads TGCGCCAGCAGCTTTCAGGGGGCATCCTACAATGAGCAGTTCTTC. Complete variable domain (other parts from reference TRBV5-1 and TRBJ2-1): KAGVTQTPRYLIKTRGQQVTLSCSPISGHRSVSWYQQTPGQGLQFLFEYFSETQRNKGNFPGRFSGRQFSNSRSEMNVSTLELGDSALYLCASSFQGASYNEQFFGPGTRLTVL.

The genes are TRBV30 and TRBJ2-7; weak D call: TRBD1 (5 bases). Per germline, CDR1 GTSNPN and CDR2 SVGIG (reference sequence). V was pared by 2 bases and J by 5 bases, with 10 bases between. The CDR3 runs to 12 residues. The CDR3 loop is CAWSLRVHEQYF. The CDR3 DNA reads TGTGCCTGGAGTCTCAGGGTCCACGAGCAGTACTTC.

This clone was picked up one time. The gene calls are TRBV5-1 and TRBJ2-3; 10 nucleotides match TRBD2. CDR3 size: 15 residues. After removal of 5 bases from V and 5 bases from J, the junction contained 8 bases not matched to a gene. Germline V gives CDR1 SGHRS, CDR2 YFSETQ. The CDR3 region is CASRTSGNWRDTQYF. CDR3 in DNA: TGCGCCAGCAGAACTAGCGGGAATTGGAGAGATACGCAGTATTTT.

The chain combines TRBV11-2 with TRBJ2-7; TRBD1 is a possible D gene (6 bases). The V gene's germline CDR1 is SGHAT and CDR2 FQNNGV. CDR3 size: 14 residues. The germline V and J ends were trimmed by 6 bases and 0 bases, with 12 bases remaining between them. CDR3: CASSPATGSYEQYF. The CDR3 nucleotides are TGTGCCAGCAGTCCCGCGACAGGCTCCTACGAGCAGTACTTC. The variable domain in full, with the rest retrieved from reference TRBV11-2 and TRBJ2-7, is EAGVAQSPRYKIIEKRQSVAFWCNPISGHATLYWYQQILGQGPKLLIQFQNNGVVDDSQLPKDRFSAERLKGVDSTLKIQPAKLEDSAVYLCASSPATGSYEQYFGPGTRLTVT.

The chain links TRBV5-1 to TRBJ1-4; 11 bases align to TRBD1. The CDR3 is made up of 16 amino acids. The ends lost 2 bases at V and 5 bases at J; junction bases unmatched: 5. Germline assignment: CDR1 SGHRS and CDR2 YFSETQ. The CDR3 sequence is CASSLFGTGGNEKLFF. The CDR3, as DNA: TGCGCCAGCAGCTTATTCGGGACAGGGGGAAATGAAAAACTGTTTTTT.

The chain uses TRBV7-9 and TRBJ2-2, with 15 bases lining up with TRBD2. The CDR3 contains 18 residues. The ends lost 5 bases at V and 2 bases at J; junction bases unmatched: 6. CDR1 and CDR2 from the germline V gene are SEHNR and FQNEAQ (reference sequence). The CDR3 bases are TGTGCCAGCAGCCCAGGGACTAGCGGGAGGCGTAACACCGGGGAGCTGTTTTTT. As protein: CASSPGTSGRRNTGELFF.

The chain couples TRBV19 to TRBJ1-1; TRBD1 agrees at 8 bases. CDR3 size: 16 residues. V was pared by 3 bases and J by 1 base, with 7 bases of the junction left unmatched. Germline V gene lookup returns CDR1 LNHDA and CDR2 SQIVND (reference sequence). Here the CDR3 DNA reads TGTGCCAGTAGTATCCTTCGGACAGGGCCGAACACTGAAGCTTTCTTT. The encoded protein is CASSILRTGPNTEAFF.

The sample holds one count of this clone. The chain couples TRBV10-3 to TRBJ2-5; the match to TRBD1 covers 7 bases. The V gene's germline CDR1 is ENHRY and CDR2 SYGVKD. CDR3 length: 14 residues. With V trimmed by 6 bases and J by 3 bases, 7 bases remained unmatched. The CDR3 here is CAIRKGTEKETQYF. For the CDR3, the DNA is TGTGCCATCAGGAAAGGGACAGAGAAAGAGACCCAGTACTTC.

The V call is TRBV30, the J call TRBJ2-7, with 9 positions matching TRBD1. The germline gives CDR1 GTSNPN, CDR2 SVGIG (reference sequence). V trimming: 1 base; J trimming: 6 bases; junction bases outside the gene matches: 4. CDR3 length: 13 amino acids. The CDR3 DNA follows: TGTGCCTGGAGTGGACAGGGGGTAGCCGAGCAGTACTTC. As protein: CAWSGQGVAEQYF.

A few counts support this clone. V usage is TRBV18 and J usage is TRBJ2-1, with D possibly TRBD2 on 6 matching bases. Trimming removed 0 bases at V and 4 bases at J, with 19 bases between. CDR3 length: 18 amino acids. Germline V gene sequence: CDR1 KGHSH, CDR2 LQKENI. The DNA of the CDR3 is TGTGCCAGCTCACCACCGCTGGCAGGGACTTTGGGATACAATGAGCAGTTCTTC. Its protein product is CASSPPLAGTLGYNEQFF.

This clone came up a few times. The rearrangement joins TRBV28 to TRBJ2-7; the D is unclear. V lost 10 bases to trimming and J lost 2 bases, with 15 bases between them. The CDR3 spans 13 residues. CDR1 and CDR2 from the germline V gene are MDHEN and SYDVKM. The CDR3 DNA is TGTGCCATACGAGGAATCTGGCCCTACGAGCAGTACTTC. Protein product: CAIRGIWPYEQYF.

Only a few counts were recorded for this clone. The DNA for the CDR3 is TGTGCCTGGGGGACATCCACCTACGAGCAGTACTTC. It specifies CAWGTSTYEQYF. This chain links TRBV30 with TRBJ2-7; D may be TRBD1 (6 bases). Per germline, CDR1 GTSNPN and CDR2 SVGIG (reference sequence). V gave up 5 bases and J gave up 2 bases, with 10 bases separating them. This CDR3 region has 12 residues. Full variable domain (rest looked up from reference TRBV30 and TRBJ2-7): SQTIHQWPATLVQPVGSPLSLECTVEGTSNPNLYWYRQAAGRGLQLLFYSVGIGQISSEVPQNLSASRPQDRQFILSSKKLLLSDSGFYLCAWGTSTYEQYFGPGTRLTVT.

V usage is TRBV10-3 and J usage is TRBJ2-1; 8 nucleotides align to TRBD1. V was pared by 6 bases and J by 7 bases, with 8 bases of the junction left unmatched. CDR1 is ENHRY and CDR2 is SYGVKD in the germline V gene. CDR3 length equals 14 residues. The CDR3 reads CAIRSLDRENEQFF. In nucleotides, the CDR3 is TGTGCCATCAGATCTTTGGACAGGGAAAATGAGCAGTTCTTC.

This clone came up a few times. The rearrangement uses TRBV29-1 and TRBJ2-7; tentative D call: TRBD1 (6 bases). The CDR3 has 15 residues. V lost 6 bases, J lost 0 bases, and 18 bases lay in between. CDR1 is SQVTM and CDR2 is ANQGSEA in the germline V gene. CDR3 region: CSVSLRGHSSYEQYF. Here the CDR3 DNA reads TGCAGCGTATCCCTCAGGGGTCATAGCTCCTACGAGCAGTACTTC.